These 18 T cell receptor beta chains originate from one sample sequenced in a study of cytomegalovirus exposure and HLA in healthy donors. PCR involved 60 Vbeta and 13 Jbeta primers. This table comes from immunoSEQ multiplex PCR, and its TCRdb copy is limited to in-frame clones, with some not included. The profile covers around 120,000 clones, with 80% appearing a single time and just over 2.5% taken by the ten largest. The sequencing sample was made of PBMCs. The receptor source for this set is a young man in good health and CMV-seronegative.

The chain has TRBV2 and TRBJ2-1; 8 bases line up with TRBD2. V gave up 9 bases and J gave up 4 bases; unmatched junction bases: 5. Germline V gene sequence: CDR1 SNHLY, CDR2 FYNNEI. The CDR3 spans 13 residues. CDR3 in DNA: TGTGCCAGGTCTAGCGGGCAATACAATGAGCAGTTCTTC. This sequence encodes CARSSGQYNEQFF.

V usage is TRBV28 and J usage is TRBJ2-1, with D hard to call. Germline CDR1 reads MDHEN; CDR2 reads SYDVKM. This CDR3 spans 10 amino acids. V lost 4 bases, J lost 7 bases, and 2 bases lay in between. In nucleotides, the CDR3 is TGTGCCAGCAGTTCGAATGAGCAGTTCTTC. It yields the protein CASSSNEQFF. Based on the CDR3 plus reference TRBV28 and TRBJ2-1, the full variable domain is DVKVTQSSRYLVKRTGEKVFLECVQDMDHENMFWYRQDPGLGLRLIYFSYDVKMKEKGDIPEGYSVSREKKERFSLILESASTNQTSMYLCASSSNEQFFGPGTRLTVL.

The gene calls are TRBV4-2 and TRBJ2-2; D gene uncertain. The germline V gene encodes CDR1 LGHNA and CDR2 YNFKEQ. Trimming left V 1 base short and J 5 bases short, with 14 bases between. There are 16 residues in the CDR3. CDR3 in amino acids: CASSQASYYKTGELFF. In DNA, the CDR3 is TGTGCCAGCAGCCAAGCTTCGTACTACAAAACCGGGGAGCTGTTTTTT.

The chain has TRBV28 and TRBJ2-7; 11 bases fit TRBD1. CDR3 length: 15 residues. The ends lost 7 bases at V and 3 bases at J; junction bases unmatched: 8. The V gene's germline CDR1 is MDHEN and CDR2 SYDVKM. The chain's CDR3 is CASTLVGTGGYEQYF. The CDR3 bases are TGTGCCAGCACCTTGGTAGGGACAGGGGGCTACGAGCAGTACTTC. Complete variable domain (other parts from reference TRBV28 and TRBJ2-7): DVKVTQSSRYLVKRTGEKVFLECVQDMDHENMFWYRQDPGLGLRLIYFSYDVKMKEKGDIPEGYSVSREKKERFSLILESASTNQTSMYLCASTLVGTGGYEQYFGPGTRLTVT.

The chain employs TRBV7-6 and TRBJ2-5; 12 bases map to TRBD2. V shed 2 bases and J 1 base; nucleotides not matched to a gene: 2. This CDR3 contains 16 residues. Germline V lookup: CDR1 SGHVS, CDR2 FNYEAQ. The CDR3 is CASSLLGLAGQETQYF. CDR3 nucleotides: TGTGCCAGCAGCTTATTGGGACTAGCGGGCCAAGAGACCCAGTACTTC. Full variable domain (rest looked up from reference TRBV7-6 and TRBJ2-5): GAGVSQSPRYKVTKRGQDVALRCDPISGHVSLYWYRQALGQGPEFLTYFNYEAQQDKSGLPNDRFSAERPEGSISTLTIQRTEQRDSAMYRCASSLLGLAGQETQYFGPGTRLLVL.

J is TRBJ1-1 and V is TRBV4-2, with D perhaps TRBD1 (5 bases). Germline V gene lookup returns CDR1 LGHNA and CDR2 YNFKEQ. The CDR3 covers 16 residues. V was trimmed by 1 base and J by 11 bases, leaving 23 bases between them. The CDR3 loop reads CASSQGPDTGGFTAFF. In nucleotides, the CDR3 is TGTGCCAGCAGCCAAGGCCCGGACACGGGGGGATTTACGGCTTTCTTT.

The chain links TRBV15 to TRBJ1-3, with TRBD1 as a possible D gene (5 bases). The germline gives CDR1 LNHNV, CDR2 YYDKDF (reference sequence). This CDR3 has 15 amino acids. Trimming left V 3 bases short and J 0 bases short, with 9 bases between. CDR3 region: CATSSRVISGNTIYF. Written as DNA, the CDR3 is TGTGCCACCAGCAGCAGGGTGATCTCTGGAAACACCATATATTTT.

CDR3 sequence: CASSRGQPPYEQYF. The DNA of the CDR3 is TGTGCCAGCAGCCGCGGACAGCCGCCCTACGAGCAGTACTTC. The V call is TRBV7-2, the J call TRBJ2-7, with TRBD1 as a possible D gene (6 bases). The CDR3 length is 14 residues. The germline CDR1 and CDR2 sequences are SGHTA and FQGNSA. V was clipped by 5 bases and J by 2 bases, with 13 bases between them.

The genes are TRBV27 and TRBJ2-5; D not certain. Germline assignment: CDR1 MNHEY and CDR2 SMNVEV (reference sequence). This CDR3 contains 14 residues. V dropped 3 bases and J dropped 4 bases, with 12 bases sitting between them. CDR3 sequence (DNA): TGTGCCAGCAGTTTGGGCCCCTCTTCAGAGACCCAGTACTTC. This encodes CASSLGPSSETQYF.

This clone showed up just once. J is TRBJ2-2 and V is TRBV10-3, with 8 bases identical to TRBD1. Germline values: CDR1 ENHRY, CDR2 SYGVKD. V shed 6 bases, J shed 1 base, and the junction held 1 base outside the gene matches. The CDR3 sequence is 14 residues long. CDR3 sequence (DNA): TGTGCCATCAGAGACAGGGGGAACACCGGGGAGCTGTTTTTT. Amino acids: CAIRDRGNTGELFF.

The genes are TRBV4-3 and TRBJ2-1, with 9 bases identical to TRBD1. The germline gives CDR1 LGHNA, CDR2 YSLEER. J was trimmed by 6 bases and V by 0 bases; bases with no gene match: 9. The CDR3 is 17 residues long. CDR3 coding DNA: TGCGCCAGCAGCCAAGACCCCTCCGGGACAGGGTTCAATGAGCAGTTCTTC. This codes for CASSQDPSGTGFNEQFF.

V and J are TRBV7-3 and TRBJ2-3; 7 bases agree with TRBD2. CDR1 and CDR2 (germline): SGHTA, FQGTGA. The CDR3 is 16 amino acids. Trimming removed 2 bases from V and 0 bases from J; junction bases left unmatched: 5. CDR3 nucleotide sequence: TGTGCCAGCAGCTTATGGGGTAGCGGGAGCACAGATACGCAGTATTTT. Its translation is CASSLWGSGSTDTQYF.

The rearrangement links TRBV6-1 to TRBJ1-5, with D unresolved. The V and J ends lost 2 bases and 0 bases respectively, with 20 bases between them. The CDR3 has 19 amino acids. Germline V CDR1 and CDR2: MNHNS, SASEGT. CDR3 loop: CASSEYSNPTLYSNQPQHF. Written as DNA, the CDR3 is TGTGCCAGCAGTGAATACAGCAACCCGACCTTGTATAGCAATCAGCCCCAGCATTTT.

The chain uses TRBV19 and TRBJ2-1, with TRBD2 identical over 12 bases. Germline CDR1 reads LNHDA; CDR2 reads SQIVND (reference sequence). V trimming: 1 base; J trimming: 4 bases; junction bases outside the gene matches: 2. The CDR3 runs to 16 residues. The CDR3 loop reads CASSIGGTSGYNEQFF. CDR3 DNA: TGTGCCAGTAGTATAGGGGGGACTAGCGGGTACAATGAGCAGTTCTTC.

V usage is TRBV5-4 and J usage is TRBJ2-5; TRBD2 is a possible D gene (6 bases). In germline, CDR1 is SGHNT, CDR2 YYREEE (reference sequence). The CDR3 length is 14 residues. The germline V and J ends were trimmed by 4 bases and 4 bases, with 14 bases remaining between them. CDR3 in amino acids: CASSTGTVRETQYF. Written as DNA, the CDR3 is TGTGCCAGCAGCACCGGGACTGTCAGAGAGACCCAGTACTTC.

This clone was counted between two and nine times. CDR3 residues: CASSHEGDGWVEEQYF. In nucleotides, the CDR3 is TGCGCCAGCAGCCATGAGGGGGACGGATGGGTAGAGGAGCAGTACTTC. The chain links TRBV4-1 to TRBJ2-7; TRBD1 is a possible D gene (6 bases). This CDR3 has 16 amino acids. V gave up 3 bases and J gave up 7 bases, with 22 bases separating them. Germline CDR1 MGHRA, CDR2 YSYEKL.

The rearrangement joins TRBV29-1 to TRBJ2-6, with D possibly matching TRBD2 (5 bases). The germline gives CDR1 SQVTM, CDR2 ANQGSEA. V lost 3 bases, J lost 1 base, and 16 bases lay in between. The length of the CDR3 is 17 residues. CDR3 DNA: TGCAGCGTTGAGGGCGGGTTGCATTATTCTGGGGCCAACGTCCTGACTTTC. This encodes CSVEGGLHYSGANVLTF. The full variable domain, with the rest looked up from reference TRBV29-1 and TRBJ2-6, is SAVISQKPSRDICQRGTSLTIQCQVDSQVTMMFWYRQQPGQSLTLIATANQGSEATYESGFVIDKFPISRPNLTFSTLTVSNMSPEDSSIYLCSVEGGLHYSGANVLTFGAGSRLTVL.

The chain joins TRBV29-1 to TRBJ1-5; a weak D match, TRBD1 (6 bases). V lost 5 bases and J lost 0, with 8 bases in between. This CDR3 has 13 amino acids. Per germline, CDR1 SQVTM and CDR2 ANQGSEA. The CDR3 sequence is CSVQGNSNQPQHF. The DNA for the CDR3 is TGCAGCGTTCAGGGGAATAGCAATCAGCCCCAGCATTTT.